These 15 T cell receptor beta chains were sequenced from one sample in a study of blood T cell repertoires in COVID-19. Sequencing was performed with immunoSEQ multiplex PCR; in TCRdb, only in-frame clones are kept and a portion is missing. The data contain about 400,000 clones, nearly 90% of them singletons. The sample consisted of PBMCs or T cells enriched from blood (not recorded which). Receptor source: a woman aged 40 to 55 with acute COVID-19.

This clone came up once. The rearrangement uses TRBV6-1 and TRBJ1-3, with a tentative D call TRBD1 (5 bases). Trimming took 1 base from V and 12 from J, leaving 10 bases between them. Per germline, CDR1 MNHNS and CDR2 SASEGT. The CDR3 totals 12 residues. The CDR3 is CASSEGGSHIYF. CDR3 bases: TGTGCCAGCAGTGAAGGGGGCAGTCACATATATTTT.

J is TRBJ1-2 and V is TRBV7-2; 7 nucleotides match TRBD1. The germline CDR1 and CDR2 sequences are SGHTA and FQGNSA. The CDR3 consists of 15 residues. J was trimmed by 10 bases and V by 2 bases; bases with no gene match: 13. The CDR3 bases are TGTGCCAGCAGCTTATTCAGGGGGGAGCGGGCACCCTACACCTTC. Translating it yields CASSLFRGERAPYTF.

The V call is TRBV29-1, the J call TRBJ1-4, with no clear D. The CDR3 sequence is 14 residues long. Per the germline V gene, CDR1 is SQVTM and CDR2 is ANQGSEA. Trimming pared 0 bases from V and 7 bases from J, leaving 12 bases between. This chain's CDR3 is CSVEDGEGAEKLFF. The CDR3 DNA sequence: TGCAGCGTTGAAGATGGGGAGGGAGCTGAAAAACTGTTTTTT.

The gene calls are TRBV11-2 and TRBJ2-3, with 8 bases fitting TRBD2. Germline lookup yields CDR1 SGHAT and CDR2 FQNNGV. There are 14 residues in the CDR3. After removal of 5 bases from V and 5 bases from J, the junction contained 6 bases not matched to a gene. CDR3 sequence: CASSARGAVDTQYF. DNA of the CDR3: TGTGCCAGCAGCGCGCGGGGGGCCGTAGATACGCAGTATTTT.

The rearrangement uses TRBV5-6 and TRBJ1-6; the match to TRBD1 covers 9 bases. V trimming: 3 bases; J trimming: 8 bases; junction bases outside the gene matches: 15. The CDR3 contains 18 residues. Germline lookup yields CDR1 SGHDT and CDR2 YYEEEE. Here the CDR3 reads CASSSPQGAQDFYSPLHF. The CDR3 nucleotides are TGTGCCAGCAGCTCCCCACAGGGGGCGCAGGATTTCTATTCACCCCTCCACTTT.

V and J are TRBV30 and TRBJ1-4; 10 nucleotides align to TRBD1. CDR1 and CDR2 (germline): GTSNPN, SVGIG (reference sequence). V was clipped by 5 bases and J by 7 bases; unmatched bases: 7. The CDR3 has 14 residues. The CDR3 DNA follows: TGTGCCTGGGAGACCGGGACAGGGGTTGAAAAACTGTTTTTT. Translation: CAWETGTGVEKLFF.

This sequence joins TRBV6-5 and TRBJ1-5, with TRBD1 matching over 9 bases. The CDR3 length is 14 residues. Germline V lookup: CDR1 MNHEY, CDR2 SVGAGI. J gave up 3 bases and V 7 bases, and 4 bases lay outside the gene matches. The CDR3 spells CASNRQGDNQPQHF. The CDR3, as DNA: TGTGCCAGCAACAGACAGGGGGACAATCAGCCCCAGCATTTT.

The rearrangement uses TRBV6-5 and TRBJ2-3, with 10 bases fitting TRBD2. Germline CDR1 reads MNHEY; CDR2 reads SVGAGI. The ends lost 4 bases at V and 1 base at J; junction bases unmatched: 5. The CDR3 covers 16 residues. CDR3 sequence (DNA): TGTGCCAGCAGTTGGAGGCTAGCGGGAGGCACAGATACGCAGTATTTT. Translating it yields CASSWRLAGGTDTQYF.

The chain couples TRBV7-9 to TRBJ2-1; D remains unclear. CDR3 size: 15 residues. Germline CDR1 reads SEHNR; CDR2 reads FQNEAQ (reference sequence). Trimming pared 5 bases from V and 0 bases from J, leaving 11 bases between. The CDR3 sequence: CASSQTRSSYNEQFF. In DNA form, the CDR3 reads TGTGCCAGCAGCCAGACCCGGAGCTCCTACAATGAGCAGTTCTTC.

The chain recombines TRBV3-1 (or the pseudogene TRBV3-2) with TRBJ1-4; 8 nucleotides align to TRBD1. The CDR3 has 16 amino acids. V was pared by 4 bases and J by 6 bases, with 10 bases of the junction left unmatched. From germline, CDR1 is LGHDT and CDR2 YNNKEL (reference sequence). The CDR3 is CASSPAGGAIYEKLFF. Here the CDR3 DNA reads TGTGCCAGCAGCCCGGCAGGGGGCGCGATTTATGAAAAACTGTTTTTT.

J is TRBJ2-7 and V is TRBV19, with D perhaps TRBD2 (5 bases). Per germline, CDR1 LNHDA and CDR2 SQIVND (reference sequence). The length of the CDR3 is 13 residues. The V gene lost 1 base and the J gene lost 7 bases, with 11 bases spanning the gap. The CDR3, as DNA: TGTGCCAGTAGTATAGGAACCCGGGGTGAGCAGTACTTC. Protein sequence: CASSIGTRGEQYF.

The genes are TRBV11-3 and TRBJ1-6; no clear D. V lost 5 bases to trimming and J lost 7 bases, with 9 bases between them. The germline V gene has CDR1 SGHNT and CDR2 YENEEA. This CDR3 is 13 amino acids long. In DNA, the CDR3 is TGTGCCAGCAGCGCAAACTCGAATTCACCCCTCCACTTT. Its protein is CASSANSNSPLHF.

The chain employs TRBV27 and TRBJ2-7, with 8 bases matching TRBD2. This CDR3 contains 14 residues. Unmatched junction bases numbered 3, after V lost 3 bases and J lost 2 bases. Germline V gene lookup returns CDR1 MNHEY and CDR2 SMNVEV (reference sequence). CDR3 sequence: CASSFSRGAYEQYF. CDR3 in DNA: TGTGCCAGCAGTTTCTCGCGGGGGGCCTACGAGCAGTACTTC.

The rearrangement links TRBV3-1 (or the pseudogene TRBV3-2) to TRBJ1-3, with D maybe TRBD1 (6 bases). The CDR3 is 16 residues long. Trimming took 4 bases from V and 0 from J, leaving 13 bases between them. Germline V gene data show CDR1 as LGHDT and CDR2 as YNNKEL (reference sequence). CDR3 sequence (DNA): TGTGCCAGCAGCCTAATACAGGGCCGCTCTGGAAACACCATATATTTT. Its protein product is CASSLIQGRSGNTIYF.

V usage is TRBV12-5 and J usage is TRBJ1-2; D is ambiguous. CDR1 and CDR2 (germline): LGHNT, FRNRAP. This CDR3 has 14 amino acids. Trimming shortened V by 6 bases and J by 4 bases, and 15 bases separated the two germline ends. The chain's CDR3 is CASGIVPLSYGYTF. The DNA of the CDR3 is TGTGCTAGTGGGATCGTTCCGTTGAGCTATGGCTACACCTTC.